These T cell receptor beta chains were read from a single sample in a study of long-term antiretroviral therapy in people with HIV. The table came from immunoSEQ multiplex PCR; TCRdb's copy has only in-frame clones and leaves some out. The repertoire has 32,000 or so clones, 65% to 80% of them found once; the top ten carry 7.1%. This specimen consisted of unsorted PBMCs, obtained 2 years after starting antiretroviral therapy. The origin of the receptors is a woman between 50 and 59 years old with HIV. CDR3s include the opening cysteine and the closing phenylalanine or tryptophan.

v_call: TRBV5-4; j_call: TRBJ2-1; cdr3_aa: CASSVSSGGRSYNEQFF
v_call: TRBV2; j_call: TRBJ1-2; cdr3_aa: CASSDWPDSGRGYGYTF
v_call: TRBV5-8; j_call: TRBJ1-5; cdr3_aa: CASSGQARNQPQHF
v_call: TRBV19; j_call: TRBJ2-2; cdr3_aa: CASSTSDRARNTGELFF
v_call: TRBV19; j_call: TRBJ1-5; cdr3_aa: CASAGTGGNQPQHF
v_call: TRBV5-3; j_call: TRBJ1-4; cdr3_aa: CARSSPPQLATNEKLFF
v_call: TRBV9; j_call: TRBJ2-7; cdr3_aa: CASSVGGLTTYEQYF
v_call: TRBV27; j_call: TRBJ1-2; cdr3_aa: CASSTWDRGQGYTF
v_call: TRBV6-5; j_call: TRBJ1-4; cdr3_aa: CASSPGQGREKLFF
v_call: TRBV5-1; j_call: TRBJ1-6; cdr3_aa: CASSPGTVNSPLHF
v_call: TRBV7-2; j_call: TRBJ2-5; cdr3_aa: CASRPTAGGRETQYF
v_call: TRBV7-2; j_call: TRBJ1-4; cdr3_aa: CASSPSFLRGGEKLFF
v_call: TRBV21-1; j_call: TRBJ1-2; cdr3_aa: CASSKAGTGKGYTF
v_call: TRBV2; j_call: TRBJ2-3; cdr3_aa: CAGSGASSTQYF
v_call: TRBV7-8; j_call: TRBJ1-6; cdr3_aa: CASSLGGYSYNSPLHF
v_call: TRBV5-1; j_call: TRBJ2-1; cdr3_aa: CASSLVGGVGNEQFF
v_call: TRBV30; j_call: TRBJ2-4; cdr3_aa: CAGGLAKNIQYF
v_call: TRBV10-3; j_call: TRBJ1-3; cdr3_aa: CAISRADFSGNTIYF
v_call: TRBV29-1; j_call: TRBJ2-2; cdr3_aa: CSAGLAGGPGELFF
v_call: TRBV5-6; j_call: TRBJ2-1; cdr3_aa: CASSLEAGTLSYNEQFF
v_call: TRBV5-1; j_call: TRBJ1-1; cdr3_aa: CASSLYRGLEAFF
v_call: TRBV7-9; j_call: TRBJ2-4; cdr3_aa: CASSLQGNIQYF
v_call: TRBV11-2; j_call: TRBJ2-7; cdr3_aa: CASSLLTQGDEQYF
v_call: TRBV7-3; j_call: TRBJ1-6; cdr3_aa: CASSIQGGKSPLHF
v_call: TRBV5-6; j_call: TRBJ1-2; cdr3_aa: CASSVGQSPSF
v_call: TRBV5-8; j_call: TRBJ1-6; cdr3_aa: CASSFFRSSYNSPLHF
v_call: TRBV30; j_call: TRBJ1-1; cdr3_aa: CAYIVNTEAFF
v_call: TRBV27; j_call: TRBJ1-2; cdr3_aa: CASSPTGANYGYTF
v_call: TRBV7-3; j_call: TRBJ2-3; cdr3_aa: CASNLQGKAADTQYF
v_call: TRBV6-1; j_call: TRBJ2-1; cdr3_aa: CASSRLAGANEQFF
v_call: TRBV5-5; j_call: TRBJ1-5; cdr3_aa: CASSRAGYNQPQHF
v_call: TRBV30; j_call: TRBJ1-2; cdr3_aa: CAWPGSTGPIYGYTF
v_call: TRBV7-8; j_call: TRBJ1-5; cdr3_aa: CASSSQGARQPQHF
v_call: TRBV29-1; j_call: TRBJ1-5; cdr3_aa: CSVRTTSNQPQHF
v_call: TRBV11-2; j_call: TRBJ1-4; cdr3_aa: CASSSYRGPNEKLFF
v_call: TRBV11-2; j_call: TRBJ1-4; cdr3_aa: CASSSRGVGTNEKLFF
v_call: TRBV28; j_call: TRBJ2-3; cdr3_aa: CASSDSSSTDTQYF
v_call: TRBV18; j_call: TRBJ2-5; cdr3_aa: CASSPDSETQYF
v_call: TRBV28; j_call: TRBJ1-5; cdr3_aa: CASTLVGDQPQHF
v_call: TRBV4-1; j_call: TRBJ2-3; cdr3_aa: CASSPGVRLETDTQYF
v_call: TRBV2; j_call: TRBJ1-1; cdr3_aa: CASRRQVDREAFF
v_call: TRBV10-3; j_call: TRBJ2-1; cdr3_aa: CAISPRLAGEADEQFF
v_call: TRBV2; j_call: TRBJ2-3; cdr3_aa: CASSESVGGQGVTDTQYF
v_call: TRBV4-2; j_call: TRBJ1-3; cdr3_aa: CASSQVAISGNTIYF
v_call: TRBV7-9; j_call: TRBJ1-2; cdr3_aa: CASNDGTVNYGYTF
v_call: TRBV10-3; j_call: TRBJ2-5; cdr3_aa: CAISELGDSQETQYF
v_call: TRBV6-5; j_call: TRBJ1-1; cdr3_aa: CASSPPDSNTEAFF
v_call: TRBV4-1; j_call: TRBJ1-3; cdr3_aa: CASSQGGLGGNTIYF
v_call: TRBV19; j_call: TRBJ1-6; cdr3_aa: CASKSRGDNSPLHF
v_call: TRBV6-1; j_call: TRBJ2-4; cdr3_aa: CAGRDPTKNIQYF
v_call: TRBV18; j_call: TRBJ1-1; cdr3_aa: CASSRPNTEAFF
v_call: TRBV7-9; j_call: TRBJ2-5; cdr3_aa: CASSLSGGDAETQYF
v_call: TRBV6-5; j_call: TRBJ1-4; cdr3_aa: CASSYSPTNEKLFF
v_call: TRBV7-6; j_call: TRBJ2-3; cdr3_aa: CASSLRLAGGVPDTQYF
v_call: TRBV4-2; j_call: TRBJ1-1; cdr3_aa: CASSQTGGPEAFF
v_call: TRBV23-1; j_call: TRBJ2-2; cdr3_aa: CASSQSWGWTGELFF
v_call: TRBV18; j_call: TRBJ1-4; cdr3_aa: CASSSGREKLFF
v_call: TRBV27; j_call: TRBJ1-5; cdr3_aa: CASSRTGDYQPQHF
v_call: TRBV30; j_call: TRBJ1-5; cdr3_aa: CAWSVGQWDQPQHF
v_call: TRBV2; j_call: TRBJ1-4; cdr3_aa: CASRRSNEKLFF